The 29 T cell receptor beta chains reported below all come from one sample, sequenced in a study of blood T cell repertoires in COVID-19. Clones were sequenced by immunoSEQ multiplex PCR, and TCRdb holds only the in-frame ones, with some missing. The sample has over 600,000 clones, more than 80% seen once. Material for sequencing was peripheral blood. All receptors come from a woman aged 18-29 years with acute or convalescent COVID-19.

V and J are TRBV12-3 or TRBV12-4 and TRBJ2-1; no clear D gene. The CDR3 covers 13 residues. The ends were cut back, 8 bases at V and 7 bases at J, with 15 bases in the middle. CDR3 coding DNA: TGTGCCAGCCAGCCTGACTGGCCGAATGAGCAGTTCTTC. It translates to CASQPDWPNEQFF.

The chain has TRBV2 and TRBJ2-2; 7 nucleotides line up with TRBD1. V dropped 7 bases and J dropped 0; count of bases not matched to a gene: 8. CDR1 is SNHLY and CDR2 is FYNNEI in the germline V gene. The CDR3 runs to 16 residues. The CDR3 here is CASNTNRGANTGELFF. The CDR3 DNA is TGTGCCAGCAATACGAACAGGGGAGCGAACACCGGGGAGCTGTTTTTT.

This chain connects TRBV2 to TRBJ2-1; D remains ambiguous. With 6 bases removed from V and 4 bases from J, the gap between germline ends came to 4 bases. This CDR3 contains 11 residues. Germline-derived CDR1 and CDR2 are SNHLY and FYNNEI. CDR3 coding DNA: TGTGCCAGCAGCAATTACAATGAGCAGTTCTTC. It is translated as CASSNYNEQFF.

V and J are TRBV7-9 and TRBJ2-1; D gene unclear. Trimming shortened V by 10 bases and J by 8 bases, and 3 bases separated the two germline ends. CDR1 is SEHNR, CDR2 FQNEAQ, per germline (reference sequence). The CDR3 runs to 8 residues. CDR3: CATYEQFF. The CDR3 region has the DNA TGTGCCACGTATGAGCAGTTCTTC.

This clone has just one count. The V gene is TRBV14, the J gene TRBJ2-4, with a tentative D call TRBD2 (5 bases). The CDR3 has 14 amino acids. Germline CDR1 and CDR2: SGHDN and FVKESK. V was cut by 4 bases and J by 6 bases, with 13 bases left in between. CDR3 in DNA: TGTGCCAGCAGCCCTTTCTCGGGAATAAACATTCAGTACTTC. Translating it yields CASSPFSGINIQYF.

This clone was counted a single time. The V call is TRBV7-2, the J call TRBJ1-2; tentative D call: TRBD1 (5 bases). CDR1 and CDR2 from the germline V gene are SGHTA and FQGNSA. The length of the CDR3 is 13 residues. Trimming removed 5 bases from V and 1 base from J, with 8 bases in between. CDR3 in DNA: TGTGCCAGCAGCCTCGGACATAACTATGGCTACACCTTC. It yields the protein CASSLGHNYGYTF.

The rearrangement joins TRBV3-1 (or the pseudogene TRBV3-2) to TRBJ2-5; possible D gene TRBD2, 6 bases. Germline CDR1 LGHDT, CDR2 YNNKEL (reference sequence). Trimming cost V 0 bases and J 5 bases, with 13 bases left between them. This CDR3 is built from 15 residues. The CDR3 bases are TGTGCCAGCAGCCAAGATCCGGCTAGCGAGGAGACCCAGTACTTC. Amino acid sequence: CASSQDPASEETQYF.

The CDR3 nucleotides are TGCGCCAGCAGCCTACCAGCTGGAAACACCATATATTTT. Translated, it gives CASSLPAGNTIYF. The chain uses TRBV4-1 and TRBJ1-3, with D unresolved. Germline CDR1 and CDR2: MGHRA and YSYEKL. V lost 4 bases and J 2 bases, leaving 6 bases between the germline ends. This CDR3 spans 13 amino acids.

CDR3 sequence (DNA): TGTGCCAGCAGCTCCGGACAGGGGGCAACAGATACGCAGTATTTT. Its translation is CASSSGQGATDTQYF. The V and J genes are TRBV7-2 and TRBJ2-3, with 11 bases lining up with TRBD1. Trimming removed 4 bases from V and 3 bases from J; junction bases left unmatched: 3. In germline, CDR1 is SGHTA, CDR2 FQGNSA. CDR3 length: 15 residues.

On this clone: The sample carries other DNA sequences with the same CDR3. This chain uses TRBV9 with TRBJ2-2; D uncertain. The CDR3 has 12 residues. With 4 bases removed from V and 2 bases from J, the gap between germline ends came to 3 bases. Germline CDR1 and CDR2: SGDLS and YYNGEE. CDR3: CASSQNTGELFF. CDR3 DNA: TGTGCCAGCAGCCAAAACACCGGGGAGCTGTTTTTT.

Here the CDR3 reads CASRTGTTSTDTQYF. The CDR3 DNA sequence: TGCGCCAGCAGAACCGGGACAACTAGCACAGATACGCAGTATTTT. J is TRBJ2-3 and V is TRBV5-1, with a tentative D call TRBD1 (6 bases). Germline CDR1 and CDR2: SGHRS and YFSETQ. Trimming removed 5 bases from V and 0 bases from J, with 13 bases in between. The CDR3 spans 15 residues.

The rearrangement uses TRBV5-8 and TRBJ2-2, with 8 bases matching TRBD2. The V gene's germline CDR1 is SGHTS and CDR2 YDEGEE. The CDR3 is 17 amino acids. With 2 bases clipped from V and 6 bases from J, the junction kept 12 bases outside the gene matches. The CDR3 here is CASSFFLRGGESGELFF. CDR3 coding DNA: TGTGCCAGCAGCTTTTTTCTCCGGGGGGGCGAGTCCGGGGAGCTGTTTTTT.

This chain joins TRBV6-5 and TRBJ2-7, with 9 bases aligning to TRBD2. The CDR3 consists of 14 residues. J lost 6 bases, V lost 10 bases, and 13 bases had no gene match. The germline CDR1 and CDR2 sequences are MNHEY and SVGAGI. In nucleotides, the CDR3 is TGTGCCAACTCAGTGAGCGGGGGGACTGGCGAGCAGTACTTC. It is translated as CANSVSGGTGEQYF.

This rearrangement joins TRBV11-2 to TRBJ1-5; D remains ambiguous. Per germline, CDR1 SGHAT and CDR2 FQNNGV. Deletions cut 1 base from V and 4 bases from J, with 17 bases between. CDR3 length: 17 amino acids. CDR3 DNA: TGTGCCAGCAGCTTAGGGGCGCAGCCGCGCCCAAATCAGCCCCAGCATTTT. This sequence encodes CASSLGAQPRPNQPQHF.

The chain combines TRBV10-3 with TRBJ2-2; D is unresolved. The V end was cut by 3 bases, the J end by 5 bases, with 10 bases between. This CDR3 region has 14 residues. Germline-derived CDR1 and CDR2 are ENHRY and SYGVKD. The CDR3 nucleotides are TGTGCCATCAGTGAAACAGAGTTTACCGGGGAGCTGTTTTTT. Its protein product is CAISETEFTGELFF.

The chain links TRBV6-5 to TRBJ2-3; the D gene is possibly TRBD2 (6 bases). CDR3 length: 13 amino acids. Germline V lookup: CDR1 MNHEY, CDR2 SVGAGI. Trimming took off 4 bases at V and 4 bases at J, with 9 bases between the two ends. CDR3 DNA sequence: TGTGCCAGCAGTTTGGGGGAGGCAGATACGCAGTATTTT. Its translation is CASSLGEADTQYF.

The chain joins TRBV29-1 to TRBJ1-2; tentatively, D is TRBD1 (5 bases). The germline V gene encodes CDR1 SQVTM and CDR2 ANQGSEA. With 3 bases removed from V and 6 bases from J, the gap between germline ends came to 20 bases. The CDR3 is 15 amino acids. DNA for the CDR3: TGCAGCGTTGAGGGGGGGATTGGAAGATCGGATGGCTACACCTTC. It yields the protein CSVEGGIGRSDGYTF.

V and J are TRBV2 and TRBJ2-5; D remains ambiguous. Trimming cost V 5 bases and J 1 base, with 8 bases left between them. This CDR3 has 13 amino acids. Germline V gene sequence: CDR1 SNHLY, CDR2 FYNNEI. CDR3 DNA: TGTGCCAGCAGTTTTCAGTCCCAAGAGACCCAGTACTTC. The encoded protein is CASSFQSQETQYF.

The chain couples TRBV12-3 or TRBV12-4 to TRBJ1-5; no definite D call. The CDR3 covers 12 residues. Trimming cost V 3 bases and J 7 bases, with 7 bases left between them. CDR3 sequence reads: CASSFNAQPQHF. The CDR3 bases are TGTGCCAGCAGTTTTAACGCGCAGCCCCAGCATTTT.

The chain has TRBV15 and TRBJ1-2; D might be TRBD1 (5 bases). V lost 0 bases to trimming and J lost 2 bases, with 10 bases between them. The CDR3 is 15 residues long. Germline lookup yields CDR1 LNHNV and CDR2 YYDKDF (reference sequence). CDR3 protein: CATSRERGGNYGYTF. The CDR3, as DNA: TGTGCCACCAGCAGAGAGAGGGGAGGAAACTATGGCTACACCTTC.

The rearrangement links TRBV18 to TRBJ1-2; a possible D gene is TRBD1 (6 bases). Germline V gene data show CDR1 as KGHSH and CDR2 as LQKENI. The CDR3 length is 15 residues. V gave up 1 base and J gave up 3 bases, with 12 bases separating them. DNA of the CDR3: TGTGCCAGCTCACCACGTTTACAGGGTGACTATGGCTACACCTTC. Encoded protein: CASSPRLQGDYGYTF.

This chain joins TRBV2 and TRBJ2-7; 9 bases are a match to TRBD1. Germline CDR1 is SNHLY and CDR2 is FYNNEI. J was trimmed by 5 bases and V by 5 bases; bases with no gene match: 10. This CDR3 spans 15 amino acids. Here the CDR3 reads CASSLTGGLIDEQYF. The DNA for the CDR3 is TGTGCCAGCAGTCTGACAGGGGGGCTAATCGACGAGCAGTACTTC. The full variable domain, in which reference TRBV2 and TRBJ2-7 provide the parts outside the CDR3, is EPEVTQTPSHQVTQMGQEVILRCVPISNHLYFYWYRQILGQKVEFLVSFYNNEISEKSEIFDDQFSVERPDGSNFTLKIRSTKLEDSAMYFCASSLTGGLIDEQYFGPGTRLTVT.

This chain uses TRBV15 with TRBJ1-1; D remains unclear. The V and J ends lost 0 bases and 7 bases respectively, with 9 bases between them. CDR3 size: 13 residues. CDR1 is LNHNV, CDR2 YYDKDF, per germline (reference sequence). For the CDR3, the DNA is TGTGCCACCAGCAGAGATATGGAGGGTGAAGCTTTCTTT. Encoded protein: CATSRDMEGEAFF.

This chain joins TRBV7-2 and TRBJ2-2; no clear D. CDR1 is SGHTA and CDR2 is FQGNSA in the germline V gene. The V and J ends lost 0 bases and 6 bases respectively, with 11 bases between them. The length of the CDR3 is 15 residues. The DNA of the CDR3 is TGTGCCAGCAGCTTAGCTTTCCAGGCCCCCGGGGAGCTGTTTTTT. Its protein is CASSLAFQAPGELFF.

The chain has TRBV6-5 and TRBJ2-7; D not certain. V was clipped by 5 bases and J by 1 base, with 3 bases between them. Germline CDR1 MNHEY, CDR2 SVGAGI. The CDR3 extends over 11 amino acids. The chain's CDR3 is CASSQSYEQYF. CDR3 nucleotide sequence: TGTGCCAGCAGTCAGTCCTACGAGCAGTACTTC.

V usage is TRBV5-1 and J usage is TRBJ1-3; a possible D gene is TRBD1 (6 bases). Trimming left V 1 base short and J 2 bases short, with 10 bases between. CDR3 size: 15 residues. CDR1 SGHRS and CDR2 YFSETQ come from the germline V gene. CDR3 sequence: CASSLIPGAGNTIYF. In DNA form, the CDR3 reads TGCGCCAGCAGCTTGATTCCAGGGGCTGGAAACACCATATATTTT.

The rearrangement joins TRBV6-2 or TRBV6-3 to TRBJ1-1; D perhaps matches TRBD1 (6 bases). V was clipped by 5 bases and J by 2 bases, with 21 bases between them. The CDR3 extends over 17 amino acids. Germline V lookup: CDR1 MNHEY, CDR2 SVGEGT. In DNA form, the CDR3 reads TGTGCCAGCAGTCCATCTCCAGGACAGACAGGAAACACTGAAGCTTTCTTT. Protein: CASSPSPGQTGNTEAFF.

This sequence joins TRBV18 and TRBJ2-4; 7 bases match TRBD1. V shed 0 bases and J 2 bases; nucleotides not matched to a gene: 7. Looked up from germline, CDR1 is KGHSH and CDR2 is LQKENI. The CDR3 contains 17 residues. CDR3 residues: CASSPPLQGQPKNIQYF. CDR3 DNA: TGTGCCAGCTCACCACCTTTACAGGGACAGCCCAAAAACATTCAGTACTTC.

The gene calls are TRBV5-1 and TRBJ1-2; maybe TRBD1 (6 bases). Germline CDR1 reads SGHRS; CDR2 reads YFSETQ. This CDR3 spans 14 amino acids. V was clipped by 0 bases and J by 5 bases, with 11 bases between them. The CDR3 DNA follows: TGCGCCAGCAGCTTGGGGGGCAGGGGATATGGCTACACCTTC. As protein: CASSLGGRGYGYTF.